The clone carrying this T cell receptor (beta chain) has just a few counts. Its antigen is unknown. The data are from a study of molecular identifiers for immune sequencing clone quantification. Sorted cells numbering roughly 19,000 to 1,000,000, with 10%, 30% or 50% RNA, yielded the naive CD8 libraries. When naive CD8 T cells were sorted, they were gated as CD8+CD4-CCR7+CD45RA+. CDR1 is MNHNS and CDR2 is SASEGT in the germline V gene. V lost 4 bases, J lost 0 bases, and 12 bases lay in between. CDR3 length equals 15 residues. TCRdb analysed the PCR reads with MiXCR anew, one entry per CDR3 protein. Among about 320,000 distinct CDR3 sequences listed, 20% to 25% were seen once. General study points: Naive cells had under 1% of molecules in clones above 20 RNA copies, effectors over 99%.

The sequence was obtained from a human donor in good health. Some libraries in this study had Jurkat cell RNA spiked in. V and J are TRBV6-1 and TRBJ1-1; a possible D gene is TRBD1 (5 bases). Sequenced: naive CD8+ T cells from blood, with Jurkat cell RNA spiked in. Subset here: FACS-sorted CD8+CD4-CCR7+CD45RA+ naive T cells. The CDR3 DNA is TGTGCCAGCAGTGTAGAGGGGTTAATGAACACTGAAGCTTTCTTT. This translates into CASSVEGLMNTEAFF.